Below, 24 T cell receptor beta chains from the same sample are listed, as sequenced in a study of blood T cell repertoires in COVID-19. Method: immunoSEQ multiplex PCR; TCRdb's copy keeps in-frame clones and lacks some. The sample lists more than 140,000 clones; about 86% were seen once. Sequencing used peripheral blood. These receptors all stem from an older woman with acute or convalescent COVID-19.

Written as DNA, the CDR3 is TGTGCCACCAGTGAGGCCGGGACAGTCTACAATGAGCAGTTCTTC. Encoded protein: CATSEAGTVYNEQFF. The chain has TRBV24-1 and TRBJ2-1; 7 bases line up with TRBD1. CDR1 is KGHDR, CDR2 SFDVKD, per germline. The CDR3 has 15 amino acids. Trimming cost V 4 bases and J 3 bases; bases outside gene matches: 5.

The chain joins TRBV5-1 to TRBJ1-1, with a tentative D call TRBD1 (6 bases). Germline V gene data show CDR1 as SGHRS and CDR2 as YFSETQ. The CDR3 runs 15 residues. V was shortened by 4 bases and J by 0 bases, with 13 bases between the two germline ends. CDR3: CASSRLTGLNTEAFF. The CDR3 DNA reads as TGCGCCAGCAGCCGCCTGACAGGCTTGAACACTGAAGCTTTCTTT. Full variable domain (outside the CDR3, taken from reference TRBV5-1 and TRBJ1-1): KAGVTQTPRYLIKTRGQQVTLSCSPISGHRSVSWYQQTPGQGLQFLFEYFSETQRNKGNFPGRFSGRQFSNSRSEMNVSTLELGDSALYLCASSRLTGLNTEAFFGQGTRLTVV.

The CDR3 DNA is TGCGCCAGCAGCCAAGGTAATAGGGGGCGGGTGTGGAATGAGCAGTTCTTC. Residues: CASSQGNRGRVWNEQFF. This chain connects TRBV4-1 to TRBJ2-1; 7 nucleotides agree with TRBD1. Trimming took 1 base from V and 7 from J; bases not matched to a gene: 13. Looked up from germline, CDR1 is MGHRA and CDR2 is YSYEKL. The CDR3 sequence is 17 residues long.

CDR3 coding DNA: TGTGCCAGTCACGCGGCGGGACAGAACTATGGCTACACCTTC. Protein: CASHAAGQNYGYTF. The chain is built from TRBV6-5 and TRBJ1-2; TRBD1 agrees at 7 bases. The CDR3 length is 14 residues. The germline CDR1 and CDR2 sequences are MNHEY and SVGAGI. Trimming at V came to 9 bases and at J to 2 bases, leaving 9 bases not matched to a gene.

The chain has TRBV5-1 and TRBJ2-6; D might be TRBD1 (5 bases). This CDR3 contains 16 residues. Trimming took off 4 bases at V and 1 base at J, with 12 bases between the two ends. Germline-derived CDR1 and CDR2 are SGHRS and YFSETQ. The CDR3 coding sequence is TGCGCCAGCAGCGACAGTCCTACGTCTGGGGCCAACGTCCTGACTTTC. Protein product: CASSDSPTSGANVLTF. The whole variable domain, filled in from reference TRBV5-1 and TRBJ2-6, reads KAGVTQTPRYLIKTRGQQVTLSCSPISGHRSVSWYQQTPGQGLQFLFEYFSETQRNKGNFPGRFSGRQFSNSRSEMNVSTLELGDSALYLCASSDSPTSGANVLTFGAGSRLTVL.

The genes are TRBV7-9 and TRBJ1-2, with 8 bases fitting TRBD1. This CDR3 has 15 amino acids. The germline gives CDR1 SEHNR, CDR2 FQNEAQ (reference sequence). V gave up 5 bases and J gave up 2 bases; unmatched junction bases: 7. The CDR3 loop reads CASSDGQGGNYGYTF. In DNA, the CDR3 is TGTGCCAGCAGCGACGGACAGGGAGGAAACTATGGCTACACCTTC.

This clone was picked up one time. This rearrangement joins TRBV6-5 to TRBJ2-1, with 10 bases fitting TRBD1. Germline CDR1 reads MNHEY; CDR2 reads SVGAGI. This CDR3 is 15 amino acids long. J was trimmed by 4 bases and V by 7 bases; bases with no gene match: 7. DNA of the CDR3: TGTGCCAGCATTATGACAGGGGGCAGGTACAATGAGCAGTTCTTC. It is translated as CASIMTGGRYNEQFF.

This clone was detected a few times. This chain connects TRBV4-1 to TRBJ1-2, with D tentatively TRBD1 (5 bases). Trimming shortened V by 0 bases and J by 4 bases, and 9 bases separated the two germline ends. Per the germline V gene, CDR1 is MGHRA and CDR2 is YSYEKL. CDR3 length equals 14 residues. The CDR3 DNA follows: TGCGCCAGCAGCCAAGATCGACAGACCTATGGCTACACCTTC. Its translation: CASSQDRQTYGYTF.

The chain is built from TRBV6-6 and TRBJ2-2; D possibly corresponds to TRBD1 (5 bases). CDR1 and CDR2 from the germline V gene are MNHNY and SVGAGI (reference sequence). V was clipped by 6 bases and J by 3 bases, with 11 bases between them. The CDR3 loop spans 14 amino acids. The CDR3 nucleotides are TGTGCCAGCAGAACAGGAGCGCACACCGGGGAGCTGTTTTTT. Its translation: CASRTGAHTGELFF.

The chain has TRBV24-1 and TRBJ2-1; 10 nucleotides line up with TRBD2. CDR1 and CDR2 from the germline V gene are KGHDR and SFDVKD. The CDR3 covers 16 residues. J gave up 2 bases and V 4 bases, and 4 bases lay outside the gene matches. CDR3 amino acids: CATSDPLAGAYNEQFF. The CDR3 DNA follows: TGTGCCACCAGTGACCCCCTAGCGGGGGCCTACAATGAGCAGTTCTTC.

V is TRBV11-3 and J is TRBJ2-7; 10 positions agree with TRBD1. The V gene's germline CDR1 is SGHNT and CDR2 YENEEA. The J segment lost 3 bases and the V segment lost 4 bases, leaving 12 bases of the junction unmatched. This CDR3 comprises 17 residues. This chain's CDR3 is CASSSRRDRGSLYEQYF. CDR3 sequence (DNA): TGTGCCAGCAGCTCGCGCCGGGACAGGGGTAGTCTCTACGAGCAGTACTTC.

V usage is TRBV5-6 and J usage is TRBJ2-3, with 8 bases matching TRBD2. The V gene end was trimmed by 3 bases and the J gene end by 3 bases; junction bases not matched to a gene: 3. The CDR3 has 14 amino acids. Germline V CDR1 and CDR2: SGHDT, YYEEEE. CDR3 sequence reads: CASSSGGKTDTQYF. CDR3 DNA sequence: TGTGCCAGCAGCTCGGGGGGGAAGACAGATACGCAGTATTTT.

The V and J genes are TRBV6-5 and TRBJ1-5; D is unresolved. CDR1 MNHEY and CDR2 SVGAGI come from the germline V gene. Trimming removed 6 bases at V and 4 bases at J, with 10 bases between. The CDR3 loop spans 13 amino acids. CDR3 in amino acids: CASSAIDNQPQHF. CDR3 sequence (DNA): TGTGCCAGCAGCGCGATAGATAATCAGCCCCAGCATTTT.

This rearrangement joins TRBV5-1 to TRBJ1-1, with unresolved D. Germline lookup yields CDR1 SGHRS and CDR2 YFSETQ. Trimming pared 0 bases from V and 0 bases from J, leaving 6 bases between. CDR3 length: 14 residues. CDR3 residues: CASSLDWLNTEAFF. In DNA, the CDR3 is TGCGCCAGCAGCTTGGACTGGTTGAACACTGAAGCTTTCTTT.

The gene calls are TRBV28 and TRBJ1-5; no firm D call. Trimming left V 2 bases short and J 9 bases short, with 8 bases between. The germline V gene encodes CDR1 MDHEN and CDR2 SYDVKM. The CDR3 length is 12 residues. The CDR3 DNA is TGTGCCAGCAGTTTACCAGTCTCGCCCCAGCATTTT. Its protein product is CASSLPVSPQHF.

The V gene is TRBV6-5, the J gene TRBJ2-3; D gene ambiguous. Germline CDR1 is MNHEY and CDR2 is SVGAGI. Between the trimmed V and J ends, which lost 7 bases and 0 bases, there was a span of 2 bases. This CDR3 comprises 11 residues. In DNA form, the CDR3 reads TGTGCCAGCACTAGCACAGATACGCAGTATTTT. Translating gives CASTSTDTQYF.

As DNA, the CDR3 is TGTGCCAGCAGCGTAGCGGGGGGTGGTGAGCAGTTCTTC. Translation: CASSVAGGGEQFF. This sequence joins TRBV9 and TRBJ2-1; 7 bases fit TRBD2. Unmatched junction bases numbered 3, after V lost 0 bases and J lost 9 bases. This CDR3 has 13 amino acids. Germline lookup yields CDR1 SGDLS and CDR2 YYNGEE.

The chain couples TRBV7-2 to TRBJ2-7; 7 bases map to TRBD2. Trimming at V came to 7 bases and at J to 3 bases, leaving 6 bases not matched to a gene. This CDR3 is built from 13 residues. Germline-derived CDR1 and CDR2 are SGHTA and FQGNSA. The CDR3: CASKPWGGYEQYF. In DNA, the CDR3 is TGTGCCAGCAAACCCTGGGGGGGCTACGAGCAGTACTTC. Looking up the rest from reference TRBV7-2 and TRBJ2-7 gives the full variable domain: GAGVSQSPSNKVTEKGKDVELRCDPISGHTALYWYRQSLGQGLEFLIYFQGNSAPDKSGLPSDRFSAERTGGSVSTLTIQRTQQEDSAVYLCASKPWGGYEQYFGPGTRLTVT.

The DNA of the CDR3 is TGTGCCAGCAGCCCGACCCCGGTCAGGCGGGGGGATGGCTACACCTTC. It translates to CASSPTPVRRGDGYTF. The chain employs TRBV7-6 and TRBJ1-2, with D possibly matching TRBD1 (5 bases). V lost 5 bases and J 6 bases, leaving 22 bases between the germline ends. The V gene's germline CDR1 is SGHVS and CDR2 FNYEAQ. This CDR3 comprises 16 residues.

The chain has TRBV2 and TRBJ1-2; tentatively, D is TRBD1 (5 bases). The germline V and J ends were trimmed by 6 bases and 8 bases, with 13 bases remaining between them. This CDR3 contains 12 residues. Germline CDR1 SNHLY, CDR2 FYNNEI. The CDR3 reads CASRGQDGGYTF. CDR3 in DNA: TGTGCCAGCAGGGGGCAGGATGGAGGCTACACCTTC.

The V call is TRBV6-2 or TRBV6-3, the J call TRBJ2-2; 9 bases agree with TRBD1. The junction had 6 bases not matched to a gene; V was cut back by 0 bases and J by 7 bases. This CDR3 is 16 amino acids long. Germline CDR1 reads MNHEY; CDR2 reads SVGEGT. In DNA form, the CDR3 reads TGTGCCAGCAGTTACTCCGGGACAGGGCTTGGCGGGGAGCTGTTTTTT. Its translation is CASSYSGTGLGGELFF.

The chain has TRBV19 and TRBJ2-7; TRBD1 is a possible D gene (6 bases). This CDR3 region has 14 residues. In germline, CDR1 is LNHDA, CDR2 SQIVND (reference sequence). V was pared by 4 bases and J by 4 bases, with 14 bases between. The CDR3 DNA sequence: TGTGCCAGTAGTACTCCGGGACATTTATACGAGCAGTACTTC. Translating it yields CASSTPGHLYEQYF.

The chain is built from TRBV18 and TRBJ2-3; D uncertain. V lost 0 bases to trimming and J lost 2 bases, with 6 bases between them. CDR3 length: 14 amino acids. Germline V gene sequence: CDR1 KGHSH, CDR2 LQKENI. The CDR3 spells CASSPPSSTDTQYF. DNA for the CDR3: TGTGCCAGCTCACCACCCTCCTCCACAGATACGCAGTATTTT. The full variable domain, rest sourced from reference TRBV18 and TRBJ2-3, is NAGVMQNPRHLVRRRGQEARLRCSPMKGHSHVYWYRQLPEEGLKFMVYLQKENIIDESGMPKERFSAEFPKEGPSILRIQQVVRGDSAAYFCASSPPSSTDTQYFGPGTRLTVL.

The V and J genes are TRBV29-1 and TRBJ2-2; 8 bases agree with TRBD1. The junction had 12 bases not matched to a gene; V was cut back by 5 bases and J by 4 bases. CDR1 is SQVTM, CDR2 ANQGSEA, per germline. This CDR3 region has 16 residues. CDR3 coding DNA: TGCAGCGTTCCCCTCGGACAGGGCGATGGCACCGGGGAGCTGTTTTTT. Protein: CSVPLGQGDGTGELFF.